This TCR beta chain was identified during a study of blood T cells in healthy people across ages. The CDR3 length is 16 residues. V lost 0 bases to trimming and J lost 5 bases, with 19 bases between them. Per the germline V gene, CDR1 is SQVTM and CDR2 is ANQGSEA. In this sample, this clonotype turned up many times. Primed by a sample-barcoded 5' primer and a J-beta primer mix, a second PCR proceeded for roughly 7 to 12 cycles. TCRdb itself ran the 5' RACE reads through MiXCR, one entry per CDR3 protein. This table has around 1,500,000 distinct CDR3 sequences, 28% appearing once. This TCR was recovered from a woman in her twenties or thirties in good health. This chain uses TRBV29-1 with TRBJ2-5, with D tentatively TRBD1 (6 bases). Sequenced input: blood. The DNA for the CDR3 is TGCAGCGTTGAAGATTCAGGGGCCTACTACGTGGAGACCCAGTACTTC. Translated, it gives CSVEDSGAYYVETQYF. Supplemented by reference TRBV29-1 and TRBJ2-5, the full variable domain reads SAVISQKPSRDICQRGTSLTIQCQVDSQVTMMFWYRQQPGQSLTLIATANQGSEATYESGFVIDKFPISRPNLTFSTLTVSNMSPEDSSIYLCSVEDSGAYYVETQYFGPGTRLLVL.